The entry that follows covers one T cell receptor (beta chain) sequence. This entry comes from a study of blood T cell repertoires in COVID-19. The repertoire was sequenced with immunoSEQ multiplex PCR; TCRdb's copy has only in-frame clones and lacks some. The sample lists about 150,000 clones, 75% to 90% occurring once. The CDR3 totals 14 residues. From germline, CDR1 is SGHDN and CDR2 FVKESK. The V segment lost 4 bases and the J segment 7 bases; nucleotides outside the gene matches: 3. Source material: peripheral blood. The TCR sequence derives from a man between 65 and 85 years old with acute or convalescent COVID-19. The chain carries TRBV14 and TRBJ1-4, with 10 bases fitting TRBD1. CDR3 sequence reads: CASSRDRGAEKLFF. The CDR3 nucleotides read TGTGCCAGCAGCCGGGACAGGGGAGCTGAAAAACTGTTTTTT.